This TCR beta chain derives from a study of T cell clones after liver transplantation. The CDR3 spans 14 residues. With V trimmed by 5 bases and J by 3 bases, 4 bases remained unmatched. From germline, CDR1 is MNHNY and CDR2 SVGAGI (reference sequence). As regards this clone: What it recognizes is unknown.

Points from the study as a whole: Compared with third party-reactive sequences, donor-reactive ones declined more, independent of withdrawal success.

This table comes from immunoSEQ multiplex PCR, and its TCRdb copy is limited to in-frame clones, with some not included. The sample shows roughly 120,000 clones, around nine tenths of them seen only once. The clonotype was recovered from a human patient who received a liver transplant. Some T cells may be supplied by the graft donor. This chain links TRBV6-6 with TRBJ1-5, with 7 nucleotides matching TRBD1. Here the sequenced sample was CD4+ T cells from blood, taken 12 months after liver transplant. The CDR3 DNA sequence: TGTGCCAGCAGTCGTGACAGGGACAATCAGCCCCAGCATTTT. It translates to CASSRDRDNQPQHF.